This TCR beta chain was sequenced during a study of blood T cells in healthy people across ages (dated by TCRdb to 2014 to 2015). General notes on the study: In model experiments, template switching captured roughly one uniquely barcoded TCR beta cDNA molecule for every two T cells. To avoid experimental bias, donors of different ages were randomly spread across the sequencing lanes. For two donors (one aged 18 to 30 and one aged 80 or older), the study analyzed two additional independent replicas of 1 million unique cDNA reads from the same blood draw. The donors were split into four age groups: young (average around 15 years), middle-aged (39), aged (approximately 59) and long-lived (approximately 80). To track age-related changes in TCR beta repertoire diversity, the study relied on deep sequencing normalized with unique cDNA molecular identifiers. General conclusions and limits of the study: Compared with the aged group, the long-lived group had more naive CD4+ T cells, fewer expanded clones and increased TCR diversity, suggesting age selection. Donor CMV infection status was unknown, potentially confounding age-related changes in expanded clonotypes. The percentage of naive T cells measured by flow cytometry correlated strongly with observed TCR beta diversity. As age increased, observed TCR beta diversity per million T cells dropped in a roughly linear way, and a significant reduction was already evident by age around 41. Estimates of total diversity based on one million sequenced T cells were regarded as lower bounds and as underestimates. Since profiling was done on bulk unsorted PBMCs, naive and antigen-experienced compartments could not be conclusively compared.

Receptors were amplified or captured by 5' RACE. TCRdb shows the sequencer as Illumina HiSeq 2500. The second PCR ran for about 7 to 11 cycles and used a J-beta primer mix along with a sample-barcoded 5' primer. Each TCR beta cDNA molecule received a unique molecular identifier from a template-switch 5' adaptor carrying 12 random nucleotides. Each sample yielded at least 2.5 million CDR3-containing paired-end reads. The Mint cDNA synthesis kit, primed by a TRBC-specific oligonucleotide, was used to synthesize first-strand cDNA from all RNA. After uracil-DNA glycosylase treatment, a first 18-cycle PCR used universal primers M1SS and BC2_uni_R on all cDNA. On the authors' methods: For normalization, 1 million high-quality reads, each with a distinct molecular identifier, were randomly selected from each sample. Reads with shared molecular identifiers were discarded instead of being binned into consensus sequences. MiTCR, run with a Q25 quality threshold and the strictest error-elimination algorithm, handled CDR3 identification, clonotype clustering and error correction. Lower-bound total TCR beta diversity was estimated with a nonparametric unseen species model using Euler transformation. The public reads were quality trimmed at Q25 with fastp and then assembled into clones with MiXCR by TCRdb, keeping productive beta chains. Rows matching on CDR3 protein sequence are summarized as one entry with the most common DNA and genes. V and J calls and clone size were set by TCRdb, not the authors. For this sample there are over a million distinct CDR3 sequences; about 40% appear just once. Approximately 7.9% of the sample comes from the top ten.

The roughly 38 donors, aged about 6 to 100 years, were systemically healthy Caucasian individuals from Russia. Around 9.8 milliliters of peripheral blood were collected from each donor into EDTA-treated Vacutainer tubes. Ficoll-Paque density-gradient centrifugation was used to isolate PBMCs, with at least 6 million per sample. Trizol reagent was used to extract total RNA from the PBMCs, yielding at least 5.5 micrograms per sample. For every donor, flow cytometry on a PBMC aliquot measured the percentage of naive CD45RAhigh/CD27high T cells. The sample holds a few counts of this clonotype. No antigen is known for it. Nothing much larger sits one base from this clone, and base qualities are not available. CDR1 ENHRY and CDR2 SYGVKD were looked up in the germline V gene. V gives up 2 bases and J gives up 0 bases, and the segment between their germline ends measures 10 bases. From the cysteine through the phenylalanine, the CDR3 covers 15 amino acids. The kept DNA is CDR3 alone, 45 bases in frame from the first base.

The sequenced material came from blood. This clonotype was obtained from a woman aged 18-35 years in good health. The rearranged segments are TRBV10-3 and TRBJ1-1; TRBD1 is possibly the D segment (5 matching bases). CDR3 region: CAISEKRGVNTEAFF. The DNA sequence is TGTGCCATCAGTGAGAAGAGAGGGGTGAACACTGAAGCTTTCTTT.